This TCR beta chain was sequenced during a study of OX40 agonist ivuxolimab in advanced cancers. Across the study: Earlier anti-PD-1, anti-PD-L1 or anti-CTLA-4 therapy was permitted; around 40% had received some.

The assay was immunoSEQ multiplex PCR, and TCRdb's table has in-frame clones only and misses some. This sample has about 100,000 clones, with approximately 94% found just once. Points from the study as a whole: At 0.1 to 3.0 mg/kg, clonal expansion of CD4+ and CD8+ blood T cells had occurred by week 6. In CD8+ T cells, expanded clones were on average more numerous than in CD4+.

As concerns this clone: Its antigen is not identified. Germline is not matched at one junction end, which may reflect a read error.

Enrollment shut out patients with autoimmune disease history or systemic immunosuppression. This CDR3 spans 9 amino acids. Germline CDR1 and CDR2: DFQATT and SNEGSKA (reference sequence). The sequence came from an adult with an advanced solid tumor such as melanoma, head and neck, liver or kidney cancer. The source material was CD4+ or CD8+ T cells sorted from blood, sampled in a trial of the OX40 agonist ivuxolimab. The gene calls are TRBV20-1 and TRBJ1-2; weak D call: TRBD1 (5 bases). CDR3 residues: CSAPGTYKF. The CDR3 region has the DNA TGCAGTGCTCCAGGGACTTACAAATTC.